This T cell receptor beta chain was recorded in a study of vaccination and CD4 T cells after COVID-19. Comment on this clonotype: Its specificity is not known.

Germline CDR1 is MNHEY and CDR2 is SMNVEV (reference sequence). V shed 3 bases, J shed 2 bases, and the junction held 9 bases outside the gene matches. This CDR3 is built from 16 residues. Documented treatment: approximately 9-day PBMC culture with coronavirus spike peptide pools or control peptides (ViraFEST assay). Sequencing of the DNA from cultured CD4+ T cells was carried out with the Oncomine TCR Beta short-read assay. MiXCR, run by TCRdb on the PCR reads, gives a single entry per CDR3 protein. The table records about 19,000 distinct CDR3 sequences, approximately 61% of them present only once. The source was CD4+ T cells from blood, cultured in vitro, collected after SARS-CoV-2 vaccination. The TCR comes from a human donor who had recovered from COVID-19. The chain has TRBV27 and TRBJ2-5; 7 bases match TRBD1. The CDR3 bases are TGTGCCAGCAGTTTCCGATCGGGACAGCTACAAGAGACCCAGTACTTC. This encodes CASSFRSGQLQETQYF.